Following are 32 T cell receptor beta chains from one sample sequenced in a study of shared clonotypes between healthy human individuals. The repertoire was sequenced with immunoSEQ multiplex PCR; TCRdb's copy has only in-frame clones and lacks some. The repertoire includes millions of clones, 90% to 95% of them detected once, and 0.39% sits in the top ten. Input material: naive CD4+ T cells from PBMCs. This sample's subset: CD45RA+ positively selected. All receptors derive from a man in his late teens or twenties in good health. Some clones in this sample may be carry-over from other donors' samples.

The rearrangement links TRBV6-5 to TRBJ1-2; D unclear. Looked up from germline, CDR1 is MNHEY and CDR2 is SVGAGI. The germline V and J ends were trimmed by 3 bases and 4 bases, with 12 bases remaining between them. The CDR3 has 14 residues. CDR3 DNA sequence: TGTGCCAGCAGTTATCGGCCTCACGGCTATGGCTACACCTTC. Protein product: CASSYRPHGYGYTF.

This sequence joins TRBV2 and TRBJ1-1; TRBD1 is a possible D gene (6 bases). Trimming pared 8 bases from V and 5 bases from J, leaving 18 bases between. The length of the CDR3 is 14 residues. The germline gives CDR1 SNHLY, CDR2 FYNNEI. CDR3 in amino acids: CASLPGGAVTEAFF. In nucleotides, the CDR3 is TGTGCCAGCCTACCCGGGGGGGCGGTAACTGAAGCTTTCTTT.

The V call is TRBV27, the J call TRBJ1-6; D gene unclear. The CDR3 runs to 16 residues. Trimming removed 4 bases at V and 7 bases at J, with 17 bases between. Per germline, CDR1 MNHEY and CDR2 SMNVEV (reference sequence). This CDR3 is CASSSNKVTENSPLHF. Here the CDR3 DNA reads TGTGCCAGCAGTTCAAACAAGGTCACGGAGAATTCACCCCTCCACTTT.

Regarding this clone: In the same sample, other DNA sequences code for this CDR3. The V and J genes are TRBV5-1 and TRBJ2-5; 7 bases agree with TRBD1. V trimming: 0 bases; J trimming: 3 bases; junction bases outside the gene matches: 2. Germline CDR1 SGHRS, CDR2 YFSETQ. This CDR3 contains 14 residues. The CDR3 nucleotides read TGCGCCAGCAGCTTGGGGCAGGGGGAAGAGACCCAGTACTTC. Protein product: CASSLGQGEETQYF.

The chain employs TRBV5-1 and TRBJ2-7; a weak D match, TRBD1 (6 bases). Trimming removed 1 base from V and 3 bases from J, with 11 bases in between. The CDR3 totals 14 residues. Per the germline V gene, CDR1 is SGHRS and CDR2 is YFSETQ. CDR3 region: CASSLNQGIYEQYF. The CDR3 DNA reads TGCGCCAGCAGCTTGAATCAGGGGATCTACGAGCAGTACTTC.

J is TRBJ1-1 and V is TRBV7-9; D is unresolved. Looked up from germline, CDR1 is SEHNR and CDR2 is FQNEAQ (reference sequence). The CDR3 consists of 13 residues. V dropped 5 bases and J dropped 1 base, with 8 bases sitting between them. As DNA, the CDR3 is TGTGCCAGCAGCCCTTATGGGAACACTGAAGCTTTCTTT. Its translation is CASSPYGNTEAFF.

The rearrangement links TRBV19 to TRBJ2-7; 7 nucleotides line up with TRBD1. The CDR3 totals 14 residues. Germline CDR1 LNHDA, CDR2 SQIVND (reference sequence). The V segment lost 6 bases and the J segment 3 bases; nucleotides outside the gene matches: 8. In DNA, the CDR3 is TGTGCCAGTAGGAACAGGGGATCGGGCTACGAGCAGTACTTC. Translation gives CASRNRGSGYEQYF.

Comments on this clone: Other DNA sequences in this specimen translate into the identical CDR3. This rearrangement joins TRBV2 to TRBJ1-5; D perhaps matches TRBD1 (6 bases). The CDR3 loop spans 14 amino acids. From germline, CDR1 is SNHLY and CDR2 FYNNEI. V was shortened by 1 base and J by 6 bases, with 10 bases between the two germline ends. The CDR3 coding sequence is TGTGCCAGCAGTGAAGTCACAGGGCGTCAGCCCCAGCATTTT. Protein sequence: CASSEVTGRQPQHF.

The rearrangement links TRBV19 to TRBJ2-4; D possibly uses TRBD1 or TRBD2 (5 bases each). This CDR3 has 14 residues. Germline CDR1 and CDR2: LNHDA and SQIVND (reference sequence). The germline V and J ends were trimmed by 3 bases and 2 bases, with 8 bases remaining between them. Here the CDR3 reads CASSIVGPKNIQYF. The DNA of the CDR3 is TGTGCCAGTAGTATTGTGGGACCCAAAAACATTCAGTACTTC.

The gene calls are TRBV10-3 and TRBJ1-2, with D possibly being TRBD1 (6 bases). The CDR3 runs to 13 residues. Trimming took off 4 bases at V and 5 bases at J, with 11 bases between the two ends. Germline lookup yields CDR1 ENHRY and CDR2 SYGVKD. The CDR3 is CAISGQEGYGYTF. In nucleotides, the CDR3 is TGTGCCATCAGTGGACAGGAGGGGTATGGCTACACCTTC.

The rearrangement links TRBV29-1 to TRBJ2-1; no definite D call. Deletions cut 3 bases from V and 6 bases from J, with 12 bases between. This CDR3 is built from 13 residues. CDR1 and CDR2 from the germline V gene are SQVTM and ANQGSEA. The CDR3 region is CSVESGIGNEQFF. The CDR3 nucleotides read TGCAGCGTTGAGTCTGGTATCGGCAATGAGCAGTTCTTC.

The CDR3 region is CASSRRTLADEQYF. The CDR3 bases are TGTGCCAGCAGCCGACGTACACTAGCGGACGAGCAGTACTTC. The chain combines TRBV7-8 with TRBJ2-7; 8 bases fit TRBD2. The germline CDR1 and CDR2 sequences are SGHVS and FQNEAQ. J gave up 5 bases and V 5 bases, and 8 bases lay outside the gene matches. The CDR3 spans 14 residues.

The V and J genes are TRBV7-2 and TRBJ1-2; D is ambiguous. Germline lookup yields CDR1 SGHTA and CDR2 FQGNSA. The CDR3 spans 16 residues. The germline V and J ends were trimmed by 1 base and 0 bases, with 12 bases remaining between them. The CDR3 DNA reads as TGTGCCAGCAGCTTAGTTGGGCAGGCGACTAACTATGGCTACACCTTC. Its translation: CASSLVGQATNYGYTF.

The V and J genes are TRBV19 and TRBJ1-5, with D uncertain. Trimming stripped 5 bases from V and 10 bases from J, with 12 bases between. CDR3 length equals 12 residues. Germline V lookup: CDR1 LNHDA, CDR2 SQIVND (reference sequence). The CDR3 reads CASSEQGSPQHF. The DNA of the CDR3 is TGTGCCAGTAGTGAGCAAGGGAGCCCCCAGCATTTT.

The chain recombines TRBV7-2 with TRBJ2-3; 9 nucleotides match TRBD2. The CDR3 sequence is 16 residues long. Unmatched junction bases numbered 8, after V lost 2 bases and J lost 5 bases. Germline CDR1 SGHTA, CDR2 FQGNSA. The CDR3 DNA reads TGTGCCAGCAGCTTATGGATAGCGGGGGAGGGAGATACGCAGTATTTT. Its translation: CASSLWIAGEGDTQYF. Looking up the rest from reference TRBV7-2 and TRBJ2-3 gives the full variable domain: GAGVSQSPSNKVTEKGKDVELRCDPISGHTALYWYRQSLGQGLEFLIYFQGNSAPDKSGLPSDRFSAERTGGSVSTLTIQRTQQEDSAVYLCASSLWIAGEGDTQYFGPGTRLTVL.

The rearrangement joins TRBV28 to TRBJ1-2; D is possibly TRBD1 (5 bases). The CDR3 sequence is 14 residues long. CDR1 is MDHEN and CDR2 is SYDVKM in the germline V gene. V was pared by 6 bases and J by 3 bases, with 14 bases between. DNA for the CDR3: TGTGCCAGCAGCCAAGTGGGGGGGGACTATGGCTACACCTTC. Its translation: CASSQVGGDYGYTF.

Here the CDR3 DNA reads TGTGCCAGCAGCTTAGGTGGGATCGCCTACAATGAGCAGTTCTTC. This encodes CASSLGGIAYNEQFF. The chain uses TRBV7-9 and TRBJ2-1, with D unclear. The CDR3 loop spans 15 amino acids. From germline, CDR1 is SEHNR and CDR2 FQNEAQ (reference sequence). V was trimmed by 1 base and J by 2 bases, leaving 9 bases between them.

V is TRBV28 and J is TRBJ2-7, with D tentatively TRBD1 (6 bases). The CDR3 totals 13 residues. With 9 bases removed from V and 4 bases from J, the gap between germline ends came to 16 bases. The germline gives CDR1 MDHEN, CDR2 SYDVKM. The CDR3 sequence: CASGQNGVYEQYF. For the CDR3, the DNA is TGTGCCAGTGGACAGAACGGGGTGTACGAGCAGTACTTC.

The chain combines TRBV28 with TRBJ1-2; 7 bases fit TRBD1. Germline V gene lookup returns CDR1 MDHEN and CDR2 SYDVKM. V dropped 3 bases and J dropped 5; count of bases not matched to a gene: 9. The CDR3 is made up of 15 amino acids. CDR3 DNA sequence: TGTGCCAGCAGTTTCTACCGGACAGGAGCTTATGGCTACACCTTC. It translates to CASSFYRTGAYGYTF.

The V and J genes are TRBV4-2 and TRBJ2-7, with a tentative D call TRBD2 (6 bases). The germline CDR1 and CDR2 sequences are LGHNA and YNFKEQ. This CDR3 is built from 15 residues. V lost 6 bases, J lost 0 bases, and 15 bases lay in between. CDR3: CASRLRLGSSYEQYF. CDR3 sequence (DNA): TGTGCCAGCAGACTAAGACTAGGCAGCTCCTACGAGCAGTACTTC.

This clone has a single count. J is TRBJ2-1 and V is TRBV20-1, with D uncertain. The length of the CDR3 is 11 residues. Deletions cut 6 bases from V and 7 bases from J, with 10 bases between. CDR1 and CDR2 (germline): DFQATT, SNEGSKA (reference sequence). The CDR3 reads CSAPLPNEQFF. The CDR3 nucleotides are TGCAGTGCCCCTTTACCGAATGAGCAGTTCTTC.

The CDR3 DNA sequence: TGCGCCAGCAGCTTCGGACAGGGGACCACTGAAGCTTTCTTT. Residues: CASSFGQGTTEAFF. This chain joins TRBV5-1 and TRBJ1-1, with TRBD1 matching over 9 bases. CDR1 is SGHRS, CDR2 YFSETQ, per germline. The V segment lost 2 bases and the J segment 4 bases; nucleotides outside the gene matches: 3. The CDR3 has 14 residues.

The chain uses TRBV28 and TRBJ1-3; TRBD1 is a possible D gene (5 bases). This CDR3 has 14 residues. Looked up from germline, CDR1 is MDHEN and CDR2 is SYDVKM. V gave up 5 bases and J gave up 8 bases, with 16 bases separating them. CDR3 loop: CASSLARGLYTIYF. The CDR3 DNA follows: TGTGCCAGCAGTCTCGCGAGGGGCCTTTACACCATATATTTT.

This clone was observed a few times. The sample carries other DNA sequences with the same CDR3. This rearrangement joins TRBV4-1 to TRBJ1-5; a weak D match, TRBD1 (5 bases). The V gene's germline CDR1 is MGHRA and CDR2 YSYEKL. This CDR3 has 15 residues. V lost 0 bases and J lost 2, with 8 bases in between. The CDR3 here is CASSQDGQGNQPQHF. In nucleotides, the CDR3 is TGCGCCAGCAGCCAAGATGGACAAGGCAATCAGCCCCAGCATTTT.

The chain recombines TRBV18 with TRBJ1-1; D uncertain. This CDR3 is built from 14 residues. The germline CDR1 and CDR2 sequences are KGHSH and LQKENI. Trimming shortened V by 5 bases and J by 0 bases, and 10 bases separated the two germline ends. The CDR3 loop is CASSLFALNTEAFF. The CDR3, as DNA: TGTGCCAGCTCATTGTTTGCCTTGAACACTGAAGCTTTCTTT.

The chain carries TRBV6-6 and TRBJ1-1; 7 nucleotides line up with TRBD1. The V and J ends lost 11 bases and 8 bases, in that order; junction bases with no gene match: 11. CDR3 length: 12 residues. Germline-derived CDR1 and CDR2 are MNHNY and SVGAGI (reference sequence). The CDR3 loop reads CAATRTGQEAFF. The CDR3 region has the DNA TGTGCCGCCACGCGAACGGGACAGGAAGCTTTCTTT.

The V gene is TRBV7-3, the J gene TRBJ2-1; a possible D gene is TRBD2 (6 bases). The length of the CDR3 is 13 residues. The germline V gene encodes CDR1 SGHTA and CDR2 FQGTGA. The V gene lost 5 bases and the J gene lost 10 bases, with 15 bases spanning the gap. This chain's CDR3 is CASSPTRLEEQFF. The CDR3 DNA is TGTGCCAGCAGCCCGACTAGACTTGAAGAGCAGTTCTTC.

Worth noting for this clone: The same CDR3 arises from other DNA sequences in this sample as well. V usage is TRBV27 and J usage is TRBJ2-7; D gene ambiguous. Germline lookup yields CDR1 MNHEY and CDR2 SMNVEV (reference sequence). Trimming took off 4 bases at V and 1 base at J, with 5 bases between the two ends. The CDR3 length is 12 residues. CDR3 bases: TGTGCCAGCAGTTCCTCTTCCTACGAGCAGTACTTC. This sequence encodes CASSSSSYEQYF.

The V and J genes are TRBV28 and TRBJ2-2; 10 bases fit TRBD1. V was clipped by 7 bases and J by 6 bases; unmatched bases: 8. Germline assignment: CDR1 MDHEN and CDR2 SYDVKM. This CDR3 spans 15 amino acids. DNA of the CDR3: TGTGCCAGCACCCTGGACAGGGGGAGGGCCGGGGAGCTGTTTTTT. As protein: CASTLDRGRAGELFF.

V usage is TRBV5-1 and J usage is TRBJ1-2; 9 bases align to TRBD1. Germline CDR1 and CDR2: SGHRS and YFSETQ. J was trimmed by 6 bases and V by 4 bases; bases with no gene match: 7. This CDR3 has 14 residues. The CDR3 protein is CASSPPTGGNGYTF. In DNA form, the CDR3 reads TGCGCCAGCAGCCCGCCCACAGGGGGCAATGGCTACACCTTC.

The chain joins TRBV21-1 to TRBJ2-4; TRBD2 is the table's D call and was not checked against the DNA. TRBV21-1 is labeled a pseudogene. The CDR3 extends over 16 amino acids. CDR3 residues: CASRKGGTSAKNIQYF. DNA for the CDR3: TGTGCCAGCAGAAAAGGTGGGACTTCGGCCAAAAACATTCAGTACTTC.

This clone was seen only a few times. This CDR3 is also generated by other DNA sequences in the sample. The gene calls are TRBV6-5 and TRBJ2-7; 7 bases agree with TRBD1. V gave up 2 bases and J gave up 2 bases; unmatched junction bases: 3. Germline CDR1 is MNHEY and CDR2 is SVGAGI. The CDR3 is 14 amino acids. Here the CDR3 reads CASSYGQGAYEQYF. The CDR3 coding sequence is TGTGCCAGCAGTTACGGTCAGGGGGCCTACGAGCAGTACTTC.